The clone carrying this T cell receptor (beta chain) came up once. What it binds is unknown. Other DNA sequences in this specimen translate into the identical CDR3. This CDR3 spans 16 amino acids. The V gene end was trimmed by 5 bases and the J gene end by 6 bases; junction bases not matched to a gene: 9. The germline V gene has CDR1 MNHEY and CDR2 SMNVEV (reference sequence). This sample was included in a study of cytomegalovirus exposure and HLA in healthy donors. Background on the study: The same platform was used for the roughly 120 validation repertoires and the 600 to 700 first-cohort repertoires, a later analysis reported. General study points: Per published reports, the classifier diagnosed cytomegalovirus status with high specificity and sensitivity. The authors enumerated over 150 TCR beta chains as linked to cytomegalovirus. In vitro, a few CMV-associated chains proved specific for CMV antigens.

TCRdb keeps only in-frame clones here, not all; method: immunoSEQ multiplex PCR. The sample carries 55,000 to 80,000 clones, approximately 95% recorded once. The source material was PBMCs. The V call is TRBV27, the J call TRBJ2-1, with TRBD2 matching 11 bases. The TCR sequence derives from a man between 18 and 29 years old in good health and CMV-seronegative. CDR3 in DNA: TGTGCCAGCAGTCCAGCCCTAGCGGGGGGTTTCAATGAGCAGTTCTTC. Translating gives CASSPALAGGFNEQFF.